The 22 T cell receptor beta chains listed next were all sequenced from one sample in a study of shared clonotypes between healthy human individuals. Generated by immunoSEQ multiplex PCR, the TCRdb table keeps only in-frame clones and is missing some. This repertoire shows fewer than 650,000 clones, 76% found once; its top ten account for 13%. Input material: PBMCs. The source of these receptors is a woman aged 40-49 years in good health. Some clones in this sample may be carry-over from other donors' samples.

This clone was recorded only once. This CDR3 is CAWSVHGTSGSSEQFF. The DNA for the CDR3 is TGTGCCTGGAGTGTTCACGGGACTAGCGGGAGCAGTGAGCAGTTCTTC. The chain couples TRBV30 to TRBJ2-1; 14 bases map to TRBD2. Unmatched junction bases numbered 7, after V lost 0 bases and J lost 9 bases. CDR1 is GTSNPN and CDR2 is SVGIG in the germline V gene (reference sequence). The CDR3 extends over 16 amino acids.

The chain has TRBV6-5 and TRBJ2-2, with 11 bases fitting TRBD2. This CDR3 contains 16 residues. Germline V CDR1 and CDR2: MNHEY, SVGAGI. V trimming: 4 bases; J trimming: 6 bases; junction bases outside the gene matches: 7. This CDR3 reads CASSWGGTSGSGELFF. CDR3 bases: TGTGCCAGCAGTTGGGGGGGGACTAGCGGCTCCGGGGAGCTGTTTTTT.

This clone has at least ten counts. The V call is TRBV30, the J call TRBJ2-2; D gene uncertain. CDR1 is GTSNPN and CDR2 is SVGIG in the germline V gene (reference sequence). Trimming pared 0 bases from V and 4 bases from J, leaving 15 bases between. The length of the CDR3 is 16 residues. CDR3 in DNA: TGTGCCTGGAGTGTATACGAAGGAGTTCGCACCGGGGAGCTGTTTTTT. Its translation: CAWSVYEGVRTGELFF.

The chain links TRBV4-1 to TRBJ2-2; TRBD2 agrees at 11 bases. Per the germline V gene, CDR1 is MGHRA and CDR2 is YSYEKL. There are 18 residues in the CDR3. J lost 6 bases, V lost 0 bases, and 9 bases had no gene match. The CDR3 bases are TGCGCCAGCAGCCAAGATCCCAGTGTAGCGGGAGGGTCCGGGGAGCTGTTTTTT. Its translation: CASSQDPSVAGGSGELFF.

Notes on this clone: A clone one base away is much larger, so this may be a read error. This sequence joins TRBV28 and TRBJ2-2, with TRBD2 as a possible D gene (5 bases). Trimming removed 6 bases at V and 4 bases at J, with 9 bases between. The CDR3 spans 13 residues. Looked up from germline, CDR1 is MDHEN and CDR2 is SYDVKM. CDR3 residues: CASRLVFTGELFF. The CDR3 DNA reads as TGTGCCAGCAGACTAGTGTTCACCGGGGAGCTGTTTTTT.

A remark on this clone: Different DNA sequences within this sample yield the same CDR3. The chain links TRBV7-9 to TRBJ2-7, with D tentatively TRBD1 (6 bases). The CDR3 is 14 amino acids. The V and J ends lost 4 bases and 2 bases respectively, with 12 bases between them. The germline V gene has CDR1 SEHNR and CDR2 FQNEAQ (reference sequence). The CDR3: CASSSDRGTYEQYF. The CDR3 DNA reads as TGTGCCAGCAGCTCGGACAGAGGAACCTACGAGCAGTACTTC.

In DNA form, the CDR3 reads TGCGCCAGCAGTGGGGCATGGTCTAACCAGCAAGAGACCCAGTACTTC. Translated: CASSGAWSNQQETQYF. The chain links TRBV10-2 to TRBJ2-5, with unresolved D. V dropped 4 bases and J dropped 2 bases, with 17 bases sitting between them. Germline lookup yields CDR1 WSHSY and CDR2 SAAADI. The CDR3 extends over 16 amino acids.

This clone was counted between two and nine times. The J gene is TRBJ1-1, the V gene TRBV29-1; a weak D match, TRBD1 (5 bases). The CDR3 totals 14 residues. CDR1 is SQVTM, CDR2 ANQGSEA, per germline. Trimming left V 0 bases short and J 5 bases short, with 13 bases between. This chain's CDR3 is CSVEDWRGGTEAFF. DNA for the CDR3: TGCAGCGTTGAAGATTGGCGGGGGGGAACTGAAGCTTTCTTT.

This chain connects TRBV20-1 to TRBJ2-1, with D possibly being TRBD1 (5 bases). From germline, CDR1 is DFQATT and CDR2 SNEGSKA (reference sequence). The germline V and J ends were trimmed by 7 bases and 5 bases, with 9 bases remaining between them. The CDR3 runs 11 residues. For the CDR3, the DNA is TGCAGTGTCAGGGCGGACAATGAGCAGTTCTTC. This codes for CSVRADNEQFF.

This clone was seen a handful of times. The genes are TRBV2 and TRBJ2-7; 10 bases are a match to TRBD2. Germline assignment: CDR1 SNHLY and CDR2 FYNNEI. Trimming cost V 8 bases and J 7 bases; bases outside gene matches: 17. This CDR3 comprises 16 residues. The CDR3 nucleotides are TGTGCCAGCGGGGCGAGGACTAGCGGAGGATTTGGGGAGCAGTACTTC. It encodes CASGARTSGGFGEQYF.

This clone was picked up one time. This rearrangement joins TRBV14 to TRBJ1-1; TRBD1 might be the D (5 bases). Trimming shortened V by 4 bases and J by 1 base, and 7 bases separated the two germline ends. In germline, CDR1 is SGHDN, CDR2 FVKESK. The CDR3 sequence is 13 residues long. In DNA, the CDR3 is TGTGCCAGCAGCCGGGGACGGAACACTGAAGCTTTCTTT. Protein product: CASSRGRNTEAFF.

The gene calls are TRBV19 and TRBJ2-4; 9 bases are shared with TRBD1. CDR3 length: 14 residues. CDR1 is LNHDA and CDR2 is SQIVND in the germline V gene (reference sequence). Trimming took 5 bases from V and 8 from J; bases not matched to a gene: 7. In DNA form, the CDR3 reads TGTGCCAGTAGTTATGGGACAGGGACGGACATTCAGTACTTC. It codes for CASSYGTGTDIQYF.

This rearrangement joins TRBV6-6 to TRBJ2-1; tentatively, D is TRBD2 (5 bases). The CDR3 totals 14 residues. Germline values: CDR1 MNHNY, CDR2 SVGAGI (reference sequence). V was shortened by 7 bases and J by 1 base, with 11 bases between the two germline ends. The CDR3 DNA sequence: TGTGCCAGCACCTTAGCGAGGTCCTACAATGAGCAGTTCTTC. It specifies CASTLARSYNEQFF.

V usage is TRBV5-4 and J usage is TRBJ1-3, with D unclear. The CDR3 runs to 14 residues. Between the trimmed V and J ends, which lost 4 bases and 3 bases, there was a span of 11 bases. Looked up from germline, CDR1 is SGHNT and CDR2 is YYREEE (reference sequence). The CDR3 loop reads CASSRPEFGNTIYF. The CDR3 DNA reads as TGTGCCAGCAGCCGGCCCGAGTTTGGAAACACCATATATTTT.

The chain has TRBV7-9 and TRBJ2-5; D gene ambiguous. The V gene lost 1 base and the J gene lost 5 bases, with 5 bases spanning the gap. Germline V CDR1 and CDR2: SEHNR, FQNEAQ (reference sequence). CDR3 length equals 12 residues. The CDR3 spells CASSLVQETQYF. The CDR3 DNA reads TGTGCCAGCAGCTTAGTTCAGGAGACCCAGTACTTC.

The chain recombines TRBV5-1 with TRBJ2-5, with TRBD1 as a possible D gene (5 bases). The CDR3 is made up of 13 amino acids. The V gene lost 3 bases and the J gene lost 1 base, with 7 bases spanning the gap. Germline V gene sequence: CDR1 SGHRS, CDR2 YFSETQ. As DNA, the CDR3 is TGCGCCAGCAGCTCGGACATCCAAGAGACCCAGTACTTC. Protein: CASSSDIQETQYF.

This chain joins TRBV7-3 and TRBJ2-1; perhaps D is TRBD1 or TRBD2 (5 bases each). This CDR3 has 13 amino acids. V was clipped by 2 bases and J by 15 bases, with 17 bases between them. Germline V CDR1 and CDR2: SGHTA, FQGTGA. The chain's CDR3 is CASSLSQGRAVFF. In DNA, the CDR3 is TGTGCCAGCAGCTTATCCCAGGGACGGGCGGTGTTCTTC.

The CDR3 spells CASSPRTGVDTGELFF. CDR3 nucleotide sequence: TGTGCCAGCAGCCCGCGGACAGGGGTTGACACCGGGGAGCTGTTTTTT. The gene calls are TRBV5-4 and TRBJ2-2; 9 bases agree with TRBD1. Trimming cost V 4 bases and J 3 bases; bases outside gene matches: 7. Germline values: CDR1 SGHNT, CDR2 YYREEE (reference sequence). The CDR3 contains 16 residues.

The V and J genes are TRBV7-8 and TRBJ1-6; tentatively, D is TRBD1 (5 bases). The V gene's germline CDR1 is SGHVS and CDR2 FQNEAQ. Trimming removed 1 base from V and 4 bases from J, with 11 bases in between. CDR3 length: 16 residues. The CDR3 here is CASSLGRDLYNSPLHF. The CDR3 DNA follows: TGTGCCAGCAGCTTAGGCCGGGACCTTTATAATTCACCCCTCCACTTT.

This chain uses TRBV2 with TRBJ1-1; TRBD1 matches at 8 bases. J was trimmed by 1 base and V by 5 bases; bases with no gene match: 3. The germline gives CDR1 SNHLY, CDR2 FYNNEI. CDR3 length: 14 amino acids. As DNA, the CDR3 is TGTGCCAGCAGTTTCGACAGGGGGAACACTGAAGCTTTCTTT. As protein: CASSFDRGNTEAFF.

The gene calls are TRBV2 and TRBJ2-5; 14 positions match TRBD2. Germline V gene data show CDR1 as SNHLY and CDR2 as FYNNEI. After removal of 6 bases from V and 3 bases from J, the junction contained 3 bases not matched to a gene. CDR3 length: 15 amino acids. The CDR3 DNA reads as TGTGCCAGCAGCCAGACTAGCGGGGGGGAAGAGACCCAGTACTTC. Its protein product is CASSQTSGGEETQYF. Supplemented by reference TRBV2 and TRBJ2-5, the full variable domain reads EPEVTQTPSHQVTQMGQEVILRCVPISNHLYFYWYRQILGQKVEFLVSFYNNEISEKSEIFDDQFSVERPDGSNFTLKIRSTKLEDSAMYFCASSQTSGGEETQYFGPGTRLLVL.

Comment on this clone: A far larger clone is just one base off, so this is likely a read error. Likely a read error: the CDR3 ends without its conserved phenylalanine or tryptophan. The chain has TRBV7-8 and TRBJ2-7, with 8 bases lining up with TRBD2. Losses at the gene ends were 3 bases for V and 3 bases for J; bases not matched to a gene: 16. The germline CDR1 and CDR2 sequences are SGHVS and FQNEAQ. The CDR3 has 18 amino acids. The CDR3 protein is CASSFLAGRSLGNYEQYL. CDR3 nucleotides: TGTGCCAGCAGCTTTTTAGCGGGACGAAGCCTAGGGAACTACGAGCAGTACCTC.